The 32 T cell receptor beta chains given below trace back to one sample, sequenced in a study of molecular identifiers for immune sequencing clone quantification. TCRdb ran MiXCR on the PCR reads and lists one entry per CDR3 protein. The repertoire has about 510,000 distinct CDR3 sequences, around 23% of them found once; the top ten carry around 0.79%. Sequenced: naive CD8+ T cells from blood, with Jurkat cell RNA spiked in. The subset: FACS-sorted CD8+CD4-CCR7+CD45RA+ naive T cells. These receptors came from a human donor in good health. Some libraries in this study had Jurkat cell RNA spiked in.

This clonotype was seen a single time. Given a much more abundant clone one base away, this may be a read error. The chain joins TRBV14 to TRBJ2-3; D is perhaps TRBD2 (5 bases). The CDR3 consists of 17 residues. V lost 4 bases and J 0 bases, leaving 17 bases between the germline ends. CDR1 is SGHDN, CDR2 FVKESK, per germline. DNA of the CDR3: TGTGCCAGCAGCCTGAGCGGAGTAGACTCTAGCACAGATACGCAGTATTTT. Translation: CASSLSGVDSSTDTQYF.

The genes are TRBV6-6 and TRBJ2-5; TRBD1 aligns across 8 bases. The CDR3 sequence is 14 residues long. Losses at the gene ends were 5 bases for V and 6 bases for J; bases not matched to a gene: 8. Germline assignment: CDR1 MNHNY and CDR2 SVGAGI (reference sequence). CDR3 DNA: TGTGCCAGCAGTCCTCCAGGGGGCAAAAAGACCCAGTACTTC. It translates to CASSPPGGKKTQYF.

This clonotype showed up many times. Germline and junction disagree at one end, which may indicate a read error. The chain links TRBV9 to TRBJ1-2; D gene uncertain. Germline CDR1 is SGDLS and CDR2 is YYNGEE. The CDR3 sequence is 9 residues long. The CDR3, as DNA: TGTGCCAGCAGCGTTCCCCCTCCCTTC. Protein product: CASSVPPPF. The whole variable domain, filled in from reference TRBV9 and TRBJ1-2, reads DSGVTQTPKHLITATGQRVTLRCSPRSGDLSVYWYQQSLDQGLQFLIQYYNGEERAKGNILERFSAQQFPDLHSELNLSSLELGDSALYFCASSVPPPFGSGTRLTVV.

Of note for this clonotype: This clone may be a read error of a much larger clone one base away. A read error is likely, as this CDR3 ends without the conserved phenylalanine or tryptophan. The V gene is TRBV3-1, the J gene TRBJ2-7; D remains ambiguous. CDR1 is LGHDT, CDR2 YNNKEL, per germline (reference sequence). The CDR3 is 12 residues long. V lost 1 base and J lost 3, with 4 bases in between. The CDR3 bases are TGTGCCAGCAGCCAAGTAGGCTACGAGCAGTACTAC. This translates into CASSQVGYEQYY.

As concerns this clonotype: Given a much more abundant clone one base away, this may be a read error. The chain is built from TRBV12-3 or TRBV12-4 and TRBJ1-6; D unresolved. This CDR3 is built from 15 residues. The CDR3 bases are TGTGCCGGCAGAAAGGAGTCCTCCTATAATTCACCCCTCCACTTT. Translation gives CAGRKESSYNSPLHF.

Notes on this clonotype: A read error may be the cause here, since a much bigger clone is one base away. The gene calls are TRBV13 and TRBJ1-5; the D is unclear. The CDR3 extends over 14 amino acids. Deletions cut 4 bases from V and 4 bases from J, with 11 bases between. Germline lookup yields CDR1 PRHDT and CDR2 FYEKMQ (reference sequence). CDR3 protein: CASSWSPGNQPQHF. The CDR3 nucleotides are TGTGCCAGCAGCTGGAGTCCCGGGAATCAGCCCCAGCATTTT. The full variable domain, its missing parts supplied by reference TRBV13 and TRBJ1-5, is AAGVIQSPRHLIKEKRETATLKCYPIPRHDTVYWYQQGPGQDPQFLISFYEKMQSDKGSIPDRFSAQQFSDYHSELNMSSLELGDSALYFCASSWSPGNQPQHFGDGTRLSIL.

This chain connects TRBV28 to TRBJ2-7, with D perhaps TRBD2 (6 bases). Germline V gene sequence: CDR1 MDHEN, CDR2 SYDVKM. The CDR3 has 15 amino acids. With 3 bases removed from V and 0 bases from J, the gap between germline ends came to 12 bases. The CDR3 DNA follows: TGTGCCAGCAGTTTTCGGGGGTCCCGCTCCTACGAGCAGTACTTC. Protein product: CASSFRGSRSYEQYF.

This clonotype appeared many times. This sequence joins TRBV7-9 and TRBJ1-5; no firm D call. The CDR3 loop spans 14 amino acids. Germline lookup yields CDR1 SEHNR and CDR2 FQNEAQ (reference sequence). Between the trimmed V and J ends, which lost 1 base and 3 bases, there was a span of 7 bases. The CDR3 protein is CASSLVLNNQPQHF. As DNA, the CDR3 is TGTGCCAGCAGCTTAGTTCTGAACAATCAGCCCCAGCATTTT. The full variable domain, with the rest looked up from reference TRBV7-9 and TRBJ1-5, is DTGVSQNPRHKITKRGQNVTFRCDPISEHNRLYWYRQTLGQGPEFLTYFQNEAQLEKSRLLSDRFSAERPKGSFSTLEIQRTEQGDSAMYLCASSLVLNNQPQHFGDGTRLSIL.

This clonotype was counted a few times. The V and J genes are TRBV13 and TRBJ2-2, with D perhaps matching TRBD2 (6 bases). The CDR3 runs 14 residues. With 8 bases removed from V and 1 base from J, the gap between germline ends came to 11 bases. Germline CDR1 and CDR2: PRHDT and FYEKMQ (reference sequence). This chain's CDR3 is CASGRHQNTGELFF. DNA for the CDR3: TGTGCCAGCGGGAGGCACCAGAACACCGGGGAGCTGTTTTTT. Complete variable domain (other parts from reference TRBV13 and TRBJ2-2): AAGVIQSPRHLIKEKRETATLKCYPIPRHDTVYWYQQGPGQDPQFLISFYEKMQSDKGSIPDRFSAQQFSDYHSELNMSSLELGDSALYFCASGRHQNTGELFFGEGSRLTVL.

As to this clonotype: A much larger clone lies one base from this, so it may be a read error. The V gene is TRBV9, the J gene TRBJ1-1; no firm D call. Deletions cut 1 base from V and 1 base from J, with 5 bases between. Germline V gene data show CDR1 as SGDLS and CDR2 as YYNGEE. CDR3 size: 13 residues. The CDR3, as DNA: TGTGCCAGCAGCGTAACCAGGAACACTGAAGCTTTCTTT. This codes for CASSVTRNTEAFF.

This clonotype was seen many times. The rearrangement links TRBV4-3 to TRBJ1-1; D is uncertain. Per the germline V gene, CDR1 is LGHNA and CDR2 is YSLEER. The CDR3 is 15 residues long. Trimming took 0 bases from V and 4 from J, leaving 12 bases between them. DNA for the CDR3: TGCGCCAGCAGCCAAGATTGGGGTTCGCCCACTGAAGCTTTCTTT. Amino acids: CASSQDWGSPTEAFF.

V is TRBV27 and J is TRBJ1-4; weak D call: TRBD1 (5 bases). CDR3 length: 15 residues. Per the germline V gene, CDR1 is MNHEY and CDR2 is SMNVEV (reference sequence). V was pared by 3 bases and J by 8 bases, with 16 bases between. This CDR3 is CASSLGGGLDEKLFF. The CDR3, as DNA: TGTGCCAGCAGTTTGGGGGGGGGGTTGGACGAAAAACTGTTTTTT.

The gene calls are TRBV28 and TRBJ2-3, with 9 bases aligning to TRBD1. J was trimmed by 2 bases and V by 7 bases; bases with no gene match: 7. This CDR3 is 15 amino acids long. In germline, CDR1 is MDHEN, CDR2 SYDVKM. DNA for the CDR3: TGTGCCAGCAATTCTGGACAGGGGACCACAGATACGCAGTATTTT. Residues: CASNSGQGTTDTQYF. The variable domain in full, with the rest retrieved from reference TRBV28 and TRBJ2-3, is DVKVTQSSRYLVKRTGEKVFLECVQDMDHENMFWYRQDPGLGLRLIYFSYDVKMKEKGDIPEGYSVSREKKERFSLILESASTNQTSMYLCASNSGQGTTDTQYFGPGTRLTVL.

The sample holds a few counts of this clonotype. The chain combines TRBV14 with TRBJ2-1; 10 bases match TRBD2. This CDR3 is 21 amino acids long. V lost 0 bases, J lost 0 bases, and 14 bases stayed unmatched. Germline-derived CDR1 and CDR2 are SGHDN and FVKESK. The CDR3 spells CASSQDGRTSGRMSSYNEQFF. The CDR3, as DNA: TGTGCCAGCAGCCAAGATGGCCGGACTAGCGGCAGAATGAGCTCCTACAATGAGCAGTTCTTC.

A few counts support this clonotype. CDR3 in amino acids: CASSLVRDSYTYEQYF. CDR3 nucleotide sequence: TGTGCCAGCAGCTTAGTTCGGGACAGCTACACCTACGAGCAGTACTTC. The chain is built from TRBV7-8 and TRBJ2-7, with TRBD1 matching over 7 bases. The CDR3 spans 16 residues. After removal of 1 base from V and 2 bases from J, the junction contained 8 bases not matched to a gene. The germline gives CDR1 SGHVS, CDR2 FQNEAQ.

V usage is TRBV20-1 and J usage is TRBJ1-6; a weak D match, TRBD1 (6 bases). Trimming left V 2 bases short and J 16 bases short, with 18 bases between. The CDR3 length is 13 residues. The V gene's germline CDR1 is DFQATT and CDR2 SNEGSKA (reference sequence). CDR3 sequence: CSARLDSLNSLHF. DNA of the CDR3: TGCAGTGCTAGACTGGACAGCCTCAACTCTCTCCACTTT.

The gene calls are TRBV6-5 and TRBJ2-2; D remains unclear. The V gene's germline CDR1 is MNHEY and CDR2 SVGAGI. V lost 0 bases, J lost 6 bases, and 17 bases lay in between. The CDR3 spans 17 residues. This CDR3 reads CASSYSWMPGRSGELFF. The DNA for the CDR3 is TGTGCCAGCAGTTACTCGTGGATGCCAGGAAGGTCCGGGGAGCTGTTTTTT.

As for this clonotype: One end of the junction does not line up with germline, which may come from a read error. The chain has TRBV6-5 and TRBJ2-7, with a possible D match to TRBD2 (5 bases). Germline CDR1 reads MNHEY; CDR2 reads SVGAGI. The CDR3 totals 13 residues. The CDR3 region is CASGYTSSYEQYF. Written as DNA, the CDR3 is TGTGCCAGCGGTTACACTAGCTCCTACGAGCAGTACTTC.

As regards this clonotype: A much larger clone differs from this one at a single base, so this may be a read error. CDR3 region: CASSIDLSSVRSGNQPRHF. The CDR3, as DNA: TGTGCCAGTAGTATAGATTTAAGCTCCGTCCGCAGTGGCAATCAGCCCCGGCATTTT. V usage is TRBV19 and J usage is TRBJ1-5; D is unresolved. CDR3 length: 19 residues. Per the germline V gene, CDR1 is LNHDA and CDR2 is SQIVND (reference sequence). Filled out from reference TRBV19 and TRBJ1-5, the complete variable domain reads DGGITQSPKYLFRKEGQNVTLSCEQNLNHDAMYWYRQDPGQGLRLIYYSQIVNDFQKGDIAEGYSVSREKKESFPLTVTSAQKNPTAFYLCASSIDLSSVRSGNQPRHFGDGTRLSIL.

This clonotype was recorded at least ten times. This sequence joins TRBV19 and TRBJ2-5; tentatively, D is TRBD1 or TRBD2 (6 bases each). Germline values: CDR1 LNHDA, CDR2 SQIVND (reference sequence). This CDR3 spans 12 amino acids. V lost 9 bases to trimming and J lost 3 bases, with 11 bases between them. The CDR3 spells CASTGAEETQYF. The DNA of the CDR3 is TGTGCCAGCACGGGGGCCGAAGAGACCCAGTACTTC.

This clonotype appeared a few times. The chain combines TRBV6-6 with TRBJ2-5; TRBD1 is a possible D gene (6 bases). The CDR3 extends over 13 amino acids. The V end lost 7 bases, the J end lost 4 bases, and 13 bases lay between the germline ends. Germline CDR1 is MNHNY and CDR2 is SVGAGI (reference sequence). This CDR3 reads CASNPNRVETQYF. The CDR3 DNA sequence: TGTGCCAGCAACCCTAACAGGGTAGAGACCCAGTACTTC.

This clonotype was counted only a few times. V usage is TRBV10-3 and J usage is TRBJ1-2; D is unresolved. This CDR3 comprises 11 residues. The V gene lost 8 bases and the J gene lost 4 bases, with 8 bases spanning the gap. The germline V gene encodes CDR1 ENHRY and CDR2 SYGVKD. CDR3 amino acids: CAIGRSYGYTF. In DNA, the CDR3 is TGTGCCATCGGACGTAGCTATGGCTACACCTTC.

The V gene is TRBV4-1, the J gene TRBJ2-7; no firm D call. CDR3 size: 13 residues. The germline CDR1 and CDR2 sequences are MGHRA and YSYEKL. Trimming pared 1 base from V and 2 bases from J, leaving 6 bases between. In nucleotides, the CDR3 is TGCGCCAGCAGCCAAGGGCCCACCTACGAGCAGTACTTC. This codes for CASSQGPTYEQYF.

This chain links TRBV3-1 with TRBJ1-1; TRBD1 matches at 9 bases. Unmatched junction bases numbered 14, after V lost 5 bases and J lost 7 bases. CDR1 LGHDT and CDR2 YNNKEL come from the germline V gene (reference sequence). The CDR3 contains 16 residues. The CDR3 coding sequence is TGTGCCAGCAGCGGACACACAGACAGGGGGAGCTATGAAGCTTTCTTT. Protein sequence: CASSGHTDRGSYEAFF.

In this sample, this clonotype turned up many times. The chain couples TRBV27 to TRBJ2-5, with 9 bases lining up with TRBD1. Germline V gene lookup returns CDR1 MNHEY and CDR2 SMNVEV (reference sequence). This CDR3 is 15 amino acids long. V lost 6 bases, J lost 1 base, and 6 bases stayed unmatched. The CDR3 region has the DNA TGTGCCAGCAGCCCTGGACAGGGGCTCCAAGAGACCCAGTACTTC. Translation gives CASSPGQGLQETQYF.

V is TRBV2 and J is TRBJ2-7; 8 bases match TRBD2. The CDR3 covers 14 residues. In germline, CDR1 is SNHLY, CDR2 FYNNEI. The V gene end was trimmed by 8 bases and the J gene end by 6 bases; junction bases not matched to a gene: 12. In nucleotides, the CDR3 is TGTGCCAGCGAGTCCGGGACTAGGCGGCCCGAGCAGTACTTC. Translation gives CASESGTRRPEQYF.

This clonotype was counted only a few times. The CDR3 nucleotides are TGCGCCAGCAGCGACGGGACTAGCCCTCCTTGGTTAGATACGCAGTATTTT. It yields the protein CASSDGTSPPWLDTQYF. The chain links TRBV5-1 to TRBJ2-3; 9 bases line up with TRBD2. After removal of 4 bases from V and 5 bases from J, the junction contained 14 bases not matched to a gene. CDR1 SGHRS and CDR2 YFSETQ come from the germline V gene. The CDR3 extends over 17 amino acids.

This clonotype showed up many times. The chain has TRBV5-6 and TRBJ2-5, with D uncertain. The CDR3 spans 15 residues. The V gene lost 1 base and the J gene lost 7 bases, with 17 bases spanning the gap. Germline CDR1 SGHDT, CDR2 YYEEEE. The CDR3 loop reads CASSLITAVGGTQYF. CDR3 bases: TGTGCCAGCAGCTTGATTACGGCGGTCGGCGGGACCCAGTACTTC. Based on the CDR3 plus reference TRBV5-6 and TRBJ2-5, the full variable domain is DAGVTQSPTHLIKTRGQQVTLRCSPKSGHDTVSWYQQALGQGPQFIFQYYEEEERQRGNFPDRFSGHQFPNYSSELNVNALLLGDSALYLCASSLITAVGGTQYFGPGTRLLVL.

This clonotype was picked up many times. The chain links TRBV3-1 to TRBJ2-3, with D unclear. Germline V gene sequence: CDR1 LGHDT, CDR2 YNNKEL (reference sequence). The CDR3 runs 11 residues. V lost 3 bases and J lost 5, with 3 bases in between. The CDR3 DNA is TGTGCCAGCAGCCAGAGAGATACGCAGTATTTT. Encoded protein: CASSQRDTQYF.

The V gene is TRBV19, the J gene TRBJ1-1; D call uncertain. The CDR3 extends over 16 amino acids. Between the trimmed V and J ends, which lost 5 bases and 1 base, there was a span of 17 bases. Germline V lookup: CDR1 LNHDA, CDR2 SQIVND (reference sequence). Written as DNA, the CDR3 is TGTGCCAGTAGTGCCTTTTGGGAGGGAGCGAACACTGAAGCTTTCTTT. This translates into CASSAFWEGANTEAFF.

The gene calls are TRBV24-1 and TRBJ1-4; D possibly corresponds to TRBD1 (6 bases). The CDR3 is made up of 16 amino acids. Germline V CDR1 and CDR2: KGHDR, SFDVKD. V lost 3 bases, J lost 6 bases, and 16 bases lay in between. CDR3 region: CATSDRQAITYEKLFF. The CDR3 region has the DNA TGTGCCACCAGTGATCGACAGGCGATCACTTATGAAAAACTGTTTTTT.

Regarding this clonotype: This may be a read error, as it is one base from a much larger clone. The chain links TRBV7-9 to TRBJ2-2; the D gene is possibly TRBD2 (5 bases). The germline V gene encodes CDR1 SEHNR and CDR2 FQNEAQ (reference sequence). This CDR3 is built from 16 residues. The CDR3 loop is CASSLGPIANTGELVF. CDR3 bases: TGTGCCAGCAGCTTAGGACCTATCGCGAACACCGGGGAGCTGGTTTTT.